A single sample is the source of the 25 T cell receptor beta chains below, sequenced in a study of T cell repertoires in cytomegalovirus infection. No cognate antigen is known for these TCRs. Via MiXCR, TCRdb re-called the reads, giving one row per CDR3 protein. The repertoire includes fewer than 950,000 distinct CDR3 sequences, 32% of them detected once, and roughly an eighth sits in the top ten. The sequenced sample was cultured CD8+ T cells from PBMCs, obtained from culture after CMV antigen stimulation. These receptors originate from a human donor in good health (CMV status not recorded). Some clones in this sample may be carry-over from other donors' samples.

This clonotype came up many times. CDR3 protein: CASSLVGRVRDEQFF. CDR3 DNA: TGTGCCAGCAGCTTAGTCGGCCGGGTGCGCGATGAGCAGTTCTTC. V usage is TRBV7-2 and J usage is TRBJ2-1; no clear D gene. Trimming cost V 1 base and J 8 bases, with 15 bases left between them. The CDR3 length is 15 residues. Germline CDR1 and CDR2: SGHTA and FQGNSA.

This chain uses TRBV7-6 with TRBJ2-7, with D possibly matching TRBD2 (6 bases). The V end was cut by 5 bases, the J end by 7 bases, with 21 bases between. Germline values: CDR1 SGHVS, CDR2 FNYEAQ. CDR3 length: 15 residues. The CDR3 is CASSPAGSTYFEQYF. The CDR3 DNA reads as TGTGCCAGCAGCCCGGCGGGGTCTACCTACTTTGAGCAGTACTTC.

The genes are TRBV6-6 and TRBJ1-1; 9 nucleotides match TRBD1. Trimming removed 1 base from V and 12 bases from J; junction bases left unmatched: 24. The CDR3 length is 19 residues. Germline lookup yields CDR1 MNHNY and CDR2 SVGAGI (reference sequence). CDR3 bases: TGTGCCAGCAGTTACTACCCCGAGGCTTCATGGGGACAGGGCTGGGAGACTTTCTTT. Translating gives CASSYYPEASWGQGWETFF.

This chain joins TRBV4-1 and TRBJ1-2; tentative D call: TRBD1 (6 bases). Per germline, CDR1 MGHRA and CDR2 YSYEKL. V was cut by 1 base and J by 6 bases, with 24 bases left in between. The CDR3 consists of 18 residues. The CDR3, as DNA: TGCGCCAGCAGCCAAGCATCGACCGATTTACAGGGAAGGGATGGCTACACCTTC. Protein product: CASSQASTDLQGRDGYTF.

The genes are TRBV12-3 or TRBV12-4 and TRBJ1-4; no firm D call. CDR3 length equals 12 residues. The germline V and J ends were trimmed by 11 bases and 0 bases, with 7 bases remaining between them. The DNA for the CDR3 is TGTGCCGCGACTTCAACTAATGAAAAACTGTTTTTT. It is translated as CAATSTNEKLFF.

The chain is built from TRBV12-3 or TRBV12-4 and TRBJ1-2; D remains ambiguous. The CDR3 length is 14 residues. Trimming removed 5 bases from V and 4 bases from J, with 14 bases in between. In nucleotides, the CDR3 is TGTGCCAGCAGTCCCCGGGAGGGCCTCTATGGCTACACCTTC. The encoded protein is CASSPREGLYGYTF.

This chain links TRBV6-1 with TRBJ2-1; tentative D call: TRBD2 (6 bases). The germline gives CDR1 MNHNS, CDR2 SASEGT. This CDR3 is 14 amino acids long. Trimming left V 8 bases short and J 4 bases short, with 15 bases between. The CDR3 protein is CASGGGVLYNEQFF. The CDR3, as DNA: TGTGCCAGCGGCGGCGGGGTATTGTACAATGAGCAGTTCTTC.

This clonotype came up a few times. This chain uses TRBV11-3 with TRBJ2-1; tentatively, D is TRBD1 (6 bases). Germline V gene lookup returns CDR1 SGHNT and CDR2 YENEEA. This CDR3 has 14 residues. V lost 3 bases and J lost 2, with 8 bases in between. For the CDR3, the DNA is TGTGCCAGCAGCTTTACAGGGACCTACAATGAGCAGTTCTTC. Translating gives CASSFTGTYNEQFF.

There are many counts of this clonotype. CDR3 loop: CASSLVLTGRSDEKLFF. The CDR3 coding sequence is TGTGCCAGCAGCTTAGTACTGACAGGGAGGTCAGATGAAAAACTGTTTTTT. This chain links TRBV7-2 with TRBJ1-4; 7 bases match TRBD1. In germline, CDR1 is SGHTA, CDR2 FQGNSA. J gave up 6 bases and V 1 base, and 11 bases lay outside the gene matches. The length of the CDR3 is 17 residues.

This chain links TRBV14 with TRBJ2-3; possibly TRBD1 or TRBD2 for D (5 bases each). V lost 1 base, J lost 3 bases, and 17 bases lay in between. CDR1 and CDR2 (germline): SGHDN, FVKESK. This CDR3 is built from 17 residues. CDR3 loop: CASSQALRGGYTDTQYF. As DNA, the CDR3 is TGTGCCAGCAGCCAAGCCCTGCGTGGGGGTTATACAGATACGCAGTATTTT.

The chain joins TRBV12-3 or TRBV12-4 to TRBJ2-1; D is ambiguous. The CDR3 has 12 amino acids. V lost 3 bases to trimming and J lost 5 bases, with 5 bases between them. In nucleotides, the CDR3 is TGTGCCAGCAGTTTCGCAGACAATGAGCAGTTCTTC. This gives the protein CASSFADNEQFF.

The chain combines TRBV7-6 with TRBJ2-2; no definite D call. CDR1 and CDR2 from the germline V gene are SGHVS and FNYEAQ. The V end was cut by 4 bases, the J end by 9 bases, with 3 bases between. The CDR3 extends over 10 amino acids. The CDR3 DNA reads as TGTGCCAGCAGCTCCAGGGAGCTGTTTTTT. It yields the protein CASSSRELFF.

This chain joins TRBV5-6 and TRBJ1-5; the D gene is possibly TRBD1 (6 bases). This CDR3 contains 15 residues. With 4 bases removed from V and 7 bases from J, the gap between germline ends came to 18 bases. CDR1 is SGHDT, CDR2 YYEEEE, per germline. CDR3 coding DNA: TGTGCCAGCAGCCGCGGGACATCCAACCGGCAGCCCCAGCATTTT. Its translation is CASSRGTSNRQPQHF.

Ten or more counts support this clonotype. The V call is TRBV6-1, the J call TRBJ2-7; D unresolved. Germline V gene lookup returns CDR1 MNHNS and CDR2 SASEGT. This CDR3 is built from 15 residues. Trimming cost V 2 bases and J 0 bases, with 11 bases left between them. The CDR3 reads CASSEKGSPSYEQYF. As DNA, the CDR3 is TGTGCCAGCAGTGAAAAGGGCAGTCCCTCCTACGAGCAGTACTTC.

This clonotype was observed many times. The genes are TRBV6-5 and TRBJ2-1; a possible D gene is TRBD2 (5 bases). Germline-derived CDR1 and CDR2 are MNHEY and SVGAGI. V lost 5 bases to trimming and J lost 8 bases, with 16 bases between them. The CDR3 is 14 residues long. CDR3 loop: CASSKVGLAYEQFF. In nucleotides, the CDR3 is TGTGCCAGCAGTAAGGTGGGCCTAGCATATGAGCAGTTCTTC.

This clonotype was recorded a few times. The rearrangement uses TRBV27 and TRBJ1-5; 9 bases match TRBD1. The CDR3 has 15 residues. The junction had 8 bases not matched to a gene; V was cut back by 4 bases and J by 7 bases. Germline values: CDR1 MNHEY, CDR2 SMNVEV (reference sequence). Here the CDR3 reads CASSSTGTGYQPQHF. The DNA for the CDR3 is TGTGCCAGCAGTTCCACCGGGACAGGGTACCAGCCCCAGCATTTT.

This CDR3 reads CASSPRGTGNTGELFF. Here the CDR3 DNA reads TGTGCCAGCAGCCCCAGGGGGACTGGGAACACCGGGGAGCTGTTTTTT. V gene TRBV3-1 combines with J gene TRBJ2-2, with TRBD1 as a possible D gene (7 bases). The germline gives CDR1 LGHDT, CDR2 YNNKEL (reference sequence). This CDR3 is built from 16 residues. The germline V and J ends were trimmed by 4 bases and 1 base, with 13 bases remaining between them. Full variable domain (missing parts from reference TRBV3-1 and TRBJ2-2): DTAVSQTPKYLVTQMGNDKSIKCEQNLGHDTMYWYKQDSKKFLKIMFSYNNKELIINETVPNRFSPKSPDKAHLNLHINSLELGDSAVYFCASSPRGTGNTGELFFGEGSRLTVL.

V usage is TRBV11-1 and J usage is TRBJ2-7; possible D gene TRBD1, 6 bases. V was cut by 1 base and J by 2 bases, with 18 bases left in between. CDR1 SGHAT and CDR2 FQDESV come from the germline V gene (reference sequence). The CDR3 has 17 residues. The CDR3 here is CASSLVRSGDPTYEQYV. Here the CDR3 DNA reads TGTGCCAGCAGCTTAGTTCGATCAGGGGACCCAACCTACGAGCAGTACGTC.

This clonotype has more than one count but fewer than ten. This chain joins TRBV6-6 and TRBJ1-5; a possible D gene is TRBD1 (6 bases). The CDR3 covers 14 residues. V was shortened by 2 bases and J by 5 bases, with 10 bases between the two germline ends. CDR1 and CDR2 (germline): MNHNY, SVGAGI (reference sequence). The CDR3 DNA reads TGTGCCAGCAGTTACAGCGACAGGTATCAGCCCCAGCATTTT. Translating gives CASSYSDRYQPQHF.

V gene TRBV7-9 combines with J gene TRBJ1-4; D is ambiguous. The CDR3 runs 13 residues. The germline CDR1 and CDR2 sequences are SEHNR and FQNEAQ (reference sequence). Trimming removed 11 bases at V and 11 bases at J, with 21 bases between. DNA of the CDR3: TGTGCCTGCCTAGGGTATCCGGGAGATAAACTGTTTTTT. This sequence encodes CACLGYPGDKLFF. The full variable domain, in which reference TRBV7-9 and TRBJ1-4 provide the parts outside the CDR3, is DTGVSQNPRHKITKRGQNVTFRCDPISEHNRLYWYRQTLGQGPEFLTYFQNEAQLEKSRLLSDRFSAERPKGSFSTLEIQRTEQGDSAMYLCACLGYPGDKLFFGSGTQLSVL.

In its sample, this clonotype was seen a few times. CDR3 in amino acids: CASSTTSGGATGWNEQFF. CDR3 nucleotides: TGTGCCAGCAGCACAACTAGCGGGGGAGCGACCGGGTGGAATGAGCAGTTCTTC. J is TRBJ2-1 and V is TRBV7-6; 11 nucleotides agree with TRBD2. CDR1 and CDR2 from the germline V gene are SGHVS and FNYEAQ. V lost 5 bases, J lost 7 bases, and 16 bases stayed unmatched. The CDR3 length is 18 residues.

This chain connects TRBV7-9 to TRBJ2-2; D is perhaps TRBD2 (7 bases). Germline V CDR1 and CDR2: SEHNR, FQNEAQ (reference sequence). This CDR3 spans 16 amino acids. The germline V and J ends were trimmed by 7 bases and 3 bases, with 18 bases remaining between them. The DNA for the CDR3 is TGTGCCAGCAACCTCAGAGGGGGGGGTGACACCGGGGAGCTGTTTTTT. The encoded protein is CASNLRGGGDTGELFF. The full variable domain, with the rest looked up from reference TRBV7-9 and TRBJ2-2, is DTGVSQNPRHKITKRGQNVTFRCDPISEHNRLYWYRQTLGQGPEFLTYFQNEAQLEKSRLLSDRFSAERPKGSFSTLEIQRTEQGDSAMYLCASNLRGGGDTGELFFGEGSRLTVL.

This clonotype was picked up a small number of times. One junction end does not reproduce the germline sequence, and a read error may be involved. This sequence joins TRBV7-4 and TRBJ1-1; the D is unclear. CDR3 size: 8 residues. Germline assignment: CDR1 SGHVT and CDR2 SQSDAQ. The CDR3, as DNA: TGTGCCAGCAGCCTGGATCGGTTT. This sequence encodes CASSLDRF. Filled out from reference TRBV7-4 and TRBJ1-1, the complete variable domain reads GAGVSQSPRYKVAKRGRDVALRCDSISGHVTLYWYRQTLGQGSEVLTYSQSDAQRDKSGRPSGRFSAERPERSVSTLKIQRTEQGDSAVYLCASSLDRFGQGTRLTVV.

At least ten counts were recorded for this clonotype. The rearrangement links TRBV7-8 to TRBJ1-2; D is perhaps TRBD1 (6 bases). The germline gives CDR1 SGHVS, CDR2 FQNEAQ. Trimming took 4 bases from V and 4 from J, leaving 25 bases between them. This CDR3 spans 18 amino acids. CDR3 sequence (DNA): TGTGCCAGCAGCTCCCAGCACCGAACCCGACAGGCCAGCTATGGCTACACCTTC. This codes for CASSSQHRTRQASYGYTF.

The chain uses TRBV7-2 and TRBJ2-1; D gene unclear. V was shortened by 1 base and J by 9 bases, with 10 bases between the two germline ends. The CDR3 loop spans 13 amino acids. Germline-derived CDR1 and CDR2 are SGHTA and FQGNSA. For the CDR3, the DNA is TGTGCCAGCAGCTTAGTCGTTTTTGGTGAGCAGTTCTTC. Translation: CASSLVVFGEQFF.